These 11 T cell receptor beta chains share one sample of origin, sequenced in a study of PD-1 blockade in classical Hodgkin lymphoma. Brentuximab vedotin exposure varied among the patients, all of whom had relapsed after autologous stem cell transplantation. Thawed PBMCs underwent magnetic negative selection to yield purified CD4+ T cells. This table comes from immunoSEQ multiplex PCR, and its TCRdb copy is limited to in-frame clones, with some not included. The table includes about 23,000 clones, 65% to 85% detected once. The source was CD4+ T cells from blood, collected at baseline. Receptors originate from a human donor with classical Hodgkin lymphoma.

DNA for the CDR3: TGTGCCAGTAGTATAGAGGGGACAGTCTCCTACAATGAGCAGTTCTTC. Translation gives CASSIEGTVSYNEQFF. This sequence joins TRBV19 and TRBJ2-1, with 7 bases aligning to TRBD1. V shed 0 bases, J shed 0 bases, and the junction held 2 bases outside the gene matches. Germline values: CDR1 LNHDA, CDR2 SQIVND (reference sequence). The CDR3 contains 16 residues.

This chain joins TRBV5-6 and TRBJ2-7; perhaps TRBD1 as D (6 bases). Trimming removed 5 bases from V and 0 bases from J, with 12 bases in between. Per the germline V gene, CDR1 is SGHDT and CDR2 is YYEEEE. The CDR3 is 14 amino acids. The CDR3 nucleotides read TGTGCCAGCAGGCACCGGGACAACTCCTACGAGCAGTACTTC. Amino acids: CASRHRDNSYEQYF.

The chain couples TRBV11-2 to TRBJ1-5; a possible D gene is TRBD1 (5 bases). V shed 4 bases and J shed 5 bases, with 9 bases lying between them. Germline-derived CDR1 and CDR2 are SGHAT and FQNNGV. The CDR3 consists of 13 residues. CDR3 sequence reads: CASSSRGDQPQHF. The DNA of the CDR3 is TGTGCCAGCAGCTCCCGAGGGGATCAGCCCCAGCATTTT.

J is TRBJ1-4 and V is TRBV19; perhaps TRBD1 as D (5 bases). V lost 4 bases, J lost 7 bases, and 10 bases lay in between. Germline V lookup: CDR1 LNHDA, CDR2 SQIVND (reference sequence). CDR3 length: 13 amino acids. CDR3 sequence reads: CASSRRGSEKLFF. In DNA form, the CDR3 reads TGTGCCAGTAGTAGAAGGGGAAGTGAAAAACTGTTTTTT.

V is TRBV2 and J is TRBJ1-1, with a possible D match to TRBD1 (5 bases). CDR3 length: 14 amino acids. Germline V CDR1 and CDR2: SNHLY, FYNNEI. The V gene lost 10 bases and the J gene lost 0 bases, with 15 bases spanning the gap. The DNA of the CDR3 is TGTGCCACCCGACCGGGGGGGATGAACACTGAAGCTTTCTTT. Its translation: CATRPGGMNTEAFF.

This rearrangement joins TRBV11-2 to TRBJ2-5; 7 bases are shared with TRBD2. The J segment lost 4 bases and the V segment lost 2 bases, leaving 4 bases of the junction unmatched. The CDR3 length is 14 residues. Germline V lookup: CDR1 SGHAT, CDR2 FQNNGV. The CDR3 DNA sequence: TGTGCCAGCAGCTTACAGTGGGAGGGAGAGACCCAGTACTTC. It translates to CASSLQWEGETQYF.

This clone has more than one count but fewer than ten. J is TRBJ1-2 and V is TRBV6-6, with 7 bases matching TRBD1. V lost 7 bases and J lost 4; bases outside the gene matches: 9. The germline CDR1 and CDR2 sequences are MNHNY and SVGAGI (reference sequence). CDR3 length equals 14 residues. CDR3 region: CASNGQVSGYGYTF. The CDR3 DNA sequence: TGTGCCAGCAATGGACAGGTCTCAGGCTATGGCTACACCTTC.

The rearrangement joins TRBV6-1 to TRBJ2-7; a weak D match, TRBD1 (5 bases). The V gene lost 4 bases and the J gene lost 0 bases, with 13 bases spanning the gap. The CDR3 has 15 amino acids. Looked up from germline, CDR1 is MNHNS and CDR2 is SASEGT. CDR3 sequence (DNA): TGTGCCAGCAGTGGCGCGACAGTTTACTCCTACGAGCAGTACTTC. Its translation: CASSGATVYSYEQYF.

The CDR3 DNA is TGTGCCAGCAGGGGAACAGGGGGCAGCTCCTACGAGCAGTACTTC. This encodes CASRGTGGSSYEQYF. The chain employs TRBV25-1 and TRBJ2-7; 9 positions match TRBD1. This CDR3 is 15 amino acids long. Germline V gene lookup returns CDR1 MGHDK and CDR2 SYGVNS. V dropped 6 bases and J dropped 0; count of bases not matched to a gene: 6.

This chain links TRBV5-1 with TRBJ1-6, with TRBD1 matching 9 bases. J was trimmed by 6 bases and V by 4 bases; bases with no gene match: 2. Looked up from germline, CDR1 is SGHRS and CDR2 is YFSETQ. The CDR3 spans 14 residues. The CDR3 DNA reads TGCGCCAGCAGCGCGGACAGGGGTAATTCACCCCTCCACTTT. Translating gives CASSADRGNSPLHF.

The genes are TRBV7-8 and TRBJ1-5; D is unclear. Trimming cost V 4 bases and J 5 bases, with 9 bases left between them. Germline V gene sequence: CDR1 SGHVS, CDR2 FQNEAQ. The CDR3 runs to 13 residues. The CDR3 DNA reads TGTGCCAGCAGCTATGCCGCCGATCAGCCCCAGCATTTT. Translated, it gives CASSYAADQPQHF.